The 15 T cell receptor beta chains below were found in one sample sequenced in a study of blood T cell repertoires in COVID-19. Only in-frame clones appear in the TCRdb table, and some are missing; sequencing was by immunoSEQ multiplex PCR. The table has 210,000 or so clones, around 84% seen once. Sequences were obtained from peripheral blood. The receptors come from a human donor in a cohort sampled during active COVID-19.

This sequence joins TRBV27 and TRBJ2-7; TRBD2 aligns across 11 bases. CDR3 size: 15 residues. Germline values: CDR1 MNHEY, CDR2 SMNVEV (reference sequence). The trim removed 5 bases at V and 3 bases at J, leaving 6 bases unmatched. The CDR3 DNA is TGTGCCAGCAGTCAAGCCGGGACTAGCGGCTACGAGCAGTACTTC. This gives the protein CASSQAGTSGYEQYF.

This clone has a single count. V and J are TRBV21-1 and TRBJ2-7; the DNA was not compared with TRBD1, the D call given in the table. TRBV21-1 is annotated as a pseudogene. CDR3 size: 16 residues. The CDR3 is CASSKAGPTSYYEQYV. As DNA, the CDR3 is TGTGCCAGCAGCAAAGCGGGGCCGACGAGCTACTACGAGCAGTACGTC.

The chain carries TRBV30 and TRBJ1-2; D possibly corresponds to TRBD1 (6 bases). This CDR3 has 14 residues. The germline gives CDR1 GTSNPN, CDR2 SVGIG (reference sequence). V shed 5 bases and J shed 0 bases, with 13 bases lying between them. CDR3 sequence: CAWGQDRTNYGYTF. CDR3 nucleotides: TGTGCCTGGGGACAAGACAGGACTAACTATGGCTACACCTTC.

The rearrangement joins TRBV27 to TRBJ1-6; maybe TRBD1 (5 bases). The CDR3 extends over 14 amino acids. Germline V gives CDR1 MNHEY, CDR2 SMNVEV (reference sequence). Trimming cost V 3 bases and J 7 bases, with 10 bases left between them. CDR3 sequence (DNA): TGTGCCAGCAGTTTTGTAACAGGAAATTCACCCCTCCACTTT. Translating gives CASSFVTGNSPLHF.

This clone came up a few times. This chain uses TRBV21-1 with TRBJ1-5; the table names TRBD1, a call not compared with the DNA. TRBV21-1 is an annotated pseudogene. The CDR3 is made up of 18 amino acids. The CDR3 reads CASLDRTGKHGSNQPQHF. As DNA, the CDR3 is TGTGCCAGCCTCGACAGGACAGGGAAGCACGGTAGCAATCAGCCCCAGCATTTT.

The V call is TRBV5-1, the J call TRBJ1-1; the D gene is possibly TRBD1 (6 bases). Germline CDR1 SGHRS, CDR2 YFSETQ. The V and J ends lost 0 bases and 1 base respectively, with 13 bases between them. This CDR3 is built from 16 residues. The CDR3, as DNA: TGCGCCAGCAGCTTGGAATCCGGGACAAGGAACACTGAAGCTTTCTTT. Amino acid sequence: CASSLESGTRNTEAFF.

V gene TRBV18 combines with J gene TRBJ2-7, with 7 bases matching TRBD1. The CDR3 is 12 amino acids. J lost 5 bases, V lost 6 bases, and 4 bases had no gene match. CDR1 KGHSH and CDR2 LQKENI come from the germline V gene. The CDR3 is CASSPDRDEQYF. Here the CDR3 DNA reads TGTGCCAGCTCCCCCGACAGGGACGAGCAGTACTTC. The complete variable domain, with remaining parts taken from reference TRBV18 and TRBJ2-7, reads NAGVMQNPRHLVRRRGQEARLRCSPMKGHSHVYWYRQLPEEGLKFMVYLQKENIIDESGMPKERFSAEFPKEGPSILRIQQVVRGDSAAYFCASSPDRDEQYFGPGTRLTVT.

The rearrangement uses TRBV5-1 and TRBJ2-6; unclear D gene. Germline CDR1 reads SGHRS; CDR2 reads YFSETQ. This CDR3 has 13 amino acids. Trimming removed 2 bases at V and 4 bases at J, with 4 bases between. This CDR3 reads CASSLSGANVLTF. The CDR3 bases are TGCGCCAGCAGCTTATCAGGGGCCAACGTCCTGACTTTC. Looking up the rest from reference TRBV5-1 and TRBJ2-6 gives the full variable domain: KAGVTQTPRYLIKTRGQQVTLSCSPISGHRSVSWYQQTPGQGLQFLFEYFSETQRNKGNFPGRFSGRQFSNSRSEMNVSTLELGDSALYLCASSLSGANVLTFGAGSRLTVL.

V usage is TRBV2 and J usage is TRBJ1-4, with 7 bases lining up with TRBD1. Per germline, CDR1 SNHLY and CDR2 FYNNEI. This CDR3 has 15 amino acids. After removal of 8 bases from V and 0 bases from J, the junction contained 6 bases not matched to a gene. This CDR3 reads CASRDSASTNEKLFF. In nucleotides, the CDR3 is TGTGCCAGCCGGGACAGCGCCTCAACTAATGAAAAACTGTTTTTT.

The J gene is TRBJ1-6, the V gene TRBV7-9; D unresolved. This CDR3 comprises 13 residues. The germline gives CDR1 SEHNR, CDR2 FQNEAQ (reference sequence). V dropped 3 bases and J dropped 9 bases, with 9 bases sitting between them. The CDR3 spells CASSFVSSSPLHF. DNA for the CDR3: TGTGCCAGCAGCTTCGTTAGCAGTTCACCCCTCCACTTT.

V gene TRBV3-1 (or the pseudogene TRBV3-2) combines with J gene TRBJ2-6; possibly TRBD1 for D (5 bases). Germline values: CDR1 LGHDT, CDR2 YNNKEL (reference sequence). The CDR3 covers 18 residues. V was clipped by 3 bases and J by 1 base, with 16 bases between them. CDR3 protein: CASSQVSRGRSGANVLTF. The CDR3 nucleotides are TGTGCCAGCAGCCAGGTCAGTAGGGGAAGGTCTGGGGCCAACGTCCTGACTTTC.

This clone was seen only once. The chain uses TRBV6-5 and TRBJ2-1; 8 nucleotides align to TRBD1. Germline V gene sequence: CDR1 MNHEY, CDR2 SVGAGI. This CDR3 region has 15 residues. Unmatched junction bases numbered 2, after V lost 4 bases and J lost 0 bases. The CDR3 sequence is CASSLDRGSYNEQFF. For the CDR3, the DNA is TGTGCCAGCAGTTTAGACAGGGGCTCCTACAATGAGCAGTTCTTC.

The table lists this clone with a few counts. The V and J genes are TRBV7-9 and TRBJ2-3, with D maybe TRBD2 (5 bases). Trimming pared 8 bases from V and 8 bases from J, leaving 14 bases between. The CDR3 consists of 12 residues. CDR1 and CDR2 (germline): SEHNR, FQNEAQ (reference sequence). CDR3 in amino acids: CASGERGLTQYF. CDR3 DNA: TGTGCCAGCGGCGAGCGAGGACTTACGCAGTATTTT.

The chain carries TRBV29-1 and TRBJ2-6; D is unclear. The CDR3 contains 14 residues. Germline values: CDR1 SQVTM, CDR2 ANQGSEA. Between the trimmed V and J ends, which lost 6 bases and 4 bases, there was a span of 13 bases. CDR3 in DNA: TGCAGCGTCGGGTTCGTTCGCGGGGCCAACGTCCTGACTTTC. Its translation is CSVGFVRGANVLTF.

This clone has just a few counts. V usage is TRBV19 and J usage is TRBJ1-2; 7 nucleotides match TRBD1. Per germline, CDR1 LNHDA and CDR2 SQIVND (reference sequence). This CDR3 region has 15 residues. Trimming at V came to 5 bases and at J to 5 bases, leaving 11 bases not matched to a gene. The CDR3 bases are TGTGCCAGTAGTCAGAACAGGGGTTCGGTGTATGGCTACACCTTC. Translating gives CASSQNRGSVYGYTF.